These 25 T cell receptor beta chains were all obtained from the same sample, sequenced in a study of blood T cell repertoires in COVID-19. Libraries were prepared by immunoSEQ multiplex PCR; TCRdb keeps only in-frame clonotypes and omits some of them. The table lists some 260,000 clones, 75% to 90% of them singletons. Sequenced sample: peripheral blood. These receptors originate from a woman in her 70s with COVID-19, enrolled during active disease.

The CDR3: CASSLGQGMNTEAFF. CDR3 DNA: TGTGCCAGCAGCCTCGGACAGGGGATGAACACTGAAGCTTTCTTT. The chain carries TRBV3-1 (or the pseudogene TRBV3-2) and TRBJ1-1; 9 bases fit TRBD1. This CDR3 region has 15 residues. V shed 4 bases, J shed 0 bases, and the junction held 3 bases outside the gene matches. Per germline, CDR1 LGHDT and CDR2 YNNKEL (reference sequence).

V gene TRBV30 combines with J gene TRBJ2-7; 7 nucleotides line up with TRBD1. Germline V gene lookup returns CDR1 GTSNPN and CDR2 SVGIG (reference sequence). CDR3 size: 14 residues. V lost 2 bases, J lost 5 bases, and 9 bases stayed unmatched. The CDR3 here is CAWSLTGVPDEQYF. The CDR3 DNA reads as TGTGCCTGGAGTCTAACAGGGGTTCCGGACGAGCAGTACTTC. Filled out from reference TRBV30 and TRBJ2-7, the complete variable domain reads SQTIHQWPATLVQPVGSPLSLECTVEGTSNPNLYWYRQAAGRGLQLLFYSVGIGQISSEVPQNLSASRPQDRQFILSSKKLLLSDSGFYLCAWSLTGVPDEQYFGPGTRLTVT.

The chain is built from TRBV30 and TRBJ2-1; 9 positions match TRBD2. CDR1 is GTSNPN and CDR2 is SVGIG in the germline V gene (reference sequence). The ends lost 4 bases at V and 15 bases at J; junction bases unmatched: 19. CDR3 length: 15 amino acids. In nucleotides, the CDR3 is TGTGCCTGGAACGGCGGGAGGGCCCTTACACAGGATAGGTTCTTC. It encodes CAWNGGRALTQDRFF.

V usage is TRBV19 and J usage is TRBJ1-1, with TRBD1 matching 8 bases. Germline CDR1 and CDR2: LNHDA and SQIVND (reference sequence). The CDR3 has 17 residues. V dropped 5 bases and J dropped 5; count of bases not matched to a gene: 16. The CDR3 coding sequence is TGTGCCAGTAGTTCAAACCACTTCGGACAGGGAGGTACTGAAGCTTTCTTT. Translating gives CASSSNHFGQGGTEAFF.

This rearrangement joins TRBV30 to TRBJ2-3; 12 bases fit TRBD2. The CDR3 consists of 17 residues. Germline-derived CDR1 and CDR2 are GTSNPN and SVGIG (reference sequence). V lost 0 bases to trimming and J lost 5 bases; unmatched junction nucleotides: 9. As DNA, the CDR3 is TGTGCCTGGAGTGTCGGGGCAGCGGGACTAGCGGGAGATACGCAGTATTTT. It specifies CAWSVGAAGLAGDTQYF.

The chain carries TRBV12-3 or TRBV12-4 and TRBJ1-3, with a tentative D call TRBD1 (6 bases). Trimming pared 7 bases from V and 2 bases from J, leaving 9 bases between. The CDR3 runs 13 residues. The CDR3 DNA follows: TGTGCCAGCAACAGGGAGCCTGGAAACACCATATATTTT. This translates into CASNREPGNTIYF.

The chain has TRBV3-1 (or the pseudogene TRBV3-2) and TRBJ1-2, with D possibly being TRBD1 (6 bases). CDR1 is LGHDT and CDR2 is YNNKEL in the germline V gene (reference sequence). Trimming pared 6 bases from V and 7 bases from J, leaving 18 bases between. The CDR3 spans 14 residues. CDR3 protein: CASSDTGFKPGYTF. The CDR3 DNA reads TGTGCCAGCAGTGATACAGGGTTCAAGCCTGGCTACACCTTC.

The chain combines TRBV12-5 with TRBJ1-5, with TRBD1 identical over 8 bases. The CDR3 has 16 residues. CDR1 is LGHNT, CDR2 FRNRAP, per germline. The V segment lost 1 base and the J segment 6 bases; nucleotides outside the gene matches: 8. Written as DNA, the CDR3 is TGTGCTAGTGGTTTGGGGACAGGGTGGTCCGGTCAGCCCCAGCATTTT. Translating gives CASGLGTGWSGQPQHF.

This sequence joins TRBV6-6 and TRBJ1-2; maybe TRBD1 (5 bases). CDR1 and CDR2 (germline): MNHNY, SVGAGI (reference sequence). V was clipped by 9 bases and J by 3 bases, with 14 bases between them. The CDR3 is 13 residues long. The DNA of the CDR3 is TGTGCCAGTTCAATCGGGGGGGACTATGGCTACACCTTC. Its translation: CASSIGGDYGYTF.

This clone has just a few counts. The chain links TRBV7-9 to TRBJ2-1; D remains unclear. Deletions cut 3 bases from V and 6 bases from J, with 12 bases between. This CDR3 has 14 amino acids. Germline V CDR1 and CDR2: SEHNR, FQNEAQ (reference sequence). The CDR3 is CASSFGMSGNEQFF. CDR3 sequence (DNA): TGTGCCAGCAGCTTCGGTATGTCTGGCAATGAGCAGTTCTTC.

The chain combines TRBV11-2 with TRBJ1-2; 7 positions agree with TRBD1. CDR3 length: 13 amino acids. V lost 4 bases to trimming and J lost 7 bases; unmatched junction nucleotides: 6. From germline, CDR1 is SGHAT and CDR2 FQNNGV. Written as DNA, the CDR3 is TGTGCCAGCAGCTCTAACAGGGGAGGTGGCTACACCTTC. This codes for CASSSNRGGGYTF.

The chain employs TRBV15 and TRBJ1-5, with D hard to call. Deletions cut 0 bases from V and 1 base from J, with 7 bases between. The CDR3 covers 15 residues. The germline V gene has CDR1 LNHNV and CDR2 YYDKDF (reference sequence). The CDR3 nucleotides are TGTGCCACCAGCAGAGATGGGAGGAGCAATCAGCCCCAGCATTTT. This encodes CATSRDGRSNQPQHF.

The rearrangement uses TRBV6-4 and TRBJ2-1, with D perhaps matching TRBD2 (6 bases). The CDR3 is 15 residues long. CDR1 is MRHNA, CDR2 SNTAGT, per germline. V was cut by 0 bases and J by 7 bases, with 13 bases left in between. CDR3: CASSDSEGNGNEQFF. The CDR3 DNA follows: TGTGCCAGCAGTGACTCGGAGGGAAACGGGAATGAGCAGTTCTTC.

In this sample, this clone turned up a few times. The chain links TRBV14 to TRBJ2-7; D uncertain. Germline values: CDR1 SGHDN, CDR2 FVKESK. V lost 4 bases, J lost 6 bases, and 10 bases lay in between. The CDR3 totals 12 residues. The CDR3 loop is CASSLSGSEQYF. In DNA, the CDR3 is TGTGCCAGCAGCCTATCTGGCAGCGAGCAGTACTTC.

The chain joins TRBV6-2 or TRBV6-3 to TRBJ2-7; no reliable D call. The CDR3 extends over 12 amino acids. V lost 2 bases, J lost 6 bases, and 8 bases lay in between. Germline-derived CDR1 and CDR2 are MNHEY and SVGEGT. The CDR3 loop reads CASSYVRLEQYF. The CDR3 bases are TGTGCCAGCAGTTACGTCAGGCTCGAGCAGTACTTC.

This clone was picked up one time. The gene calls are TRBV28 and TRBJ2-3; a weak D match, TRBD2 (6 bases). Germline CDR1 reads MDHEN; CDR2 reads SYDVKM. The V gene lost 5 bases and the J gene lost 1 base, with 10 bases spanning the gap. CDR3 size: 14 residues. The CDR3 DNA reads TGTGCCAGCAGTCGGGAGATGGGCACAGATACGCAGTATTTT. It specifies CASSREMGTDTQYF. Full variable domain (missing parts from reference TRBV28 and TRBJ2-3): DVKVTQSSRYLVKRTGEKVFLECVQDMDHENMFWYRQDPGLGLRLIYFSYDVKMKEKGDIPEGYSVSREKKERFSLILESASTNQTSMYLCASSREMGTDTQYFGPGTRLTVL.

V gene TRBV18 combines with J gene TRBJ1-3, with TRBD1 as a possible D gene (6 bases). V was shortened by 2 bases and J by 2 bases, with 10 bases between the two germline ends. Germline CDR1 is KGHSH and CDR2 is LQKENI. CDR3 size: 15 residues. CDR3 amino acids: CASSPGQGPGNTIYF. The CDR3 DNA is TGTGCCAGCTCACCAGGGCAGGGGCCTGGAAACACCATATATTTT.

The chain has TRBV28 and TRBJ2-2; 8 positions agree with TRBD2. The V gene end was trimmed by 6 bases and the J gene end by 2 bases; junction bases not matched to a gene: 5. The CDR3 spans 15 residues. The germline V gene has CDR1 MDHEN and CDR2 SYDVKM. CDR3 sequence reads: CASSSGGQNTGELFF. Written as DNA, the CDR3 is TGTGCCAGCAGCTCGGGAGGGCAAAACACCGGGGAGCTGTTTTTT. Based on the CDR3 plus reference TRBV28 and TRBJ2-2, the full variable domain is DVKVTQSSRYLVKRTGEKVFLECVQDMDHENMFWYRQDPGLGLRLIYFSYDVKMKEKGDIPEGYSVSREKKERFSLILESASTNQTSMYLCASSSGGQNTGELFFGEGSRLTVL.

The chain is built from TRBV2 and TRBJ1-5; 8 bases map to TRBD1. J lost 4 bases, V lost 6 bases, and 8 bases had no gene match. The V gene's germline CDR1 is SNHLY and CDR2 FYNNEI. The CDR3 extends over 15 amino acids. Here the CDR3 reads CASSRTGNGNQPQHF. In nucleotides, the CDR3 is TGTGCCAGCAGCCGGACAGGGAATGGAAATCAGCCCCAGCATTTT.

The chain employs TRBV3-1 (or the pseudogene TRBV3-2) and TRBJ1-1; D remains unclear. CDR1 and CDR2 from the germline V gene are LGHDT and YNNKEL (reference sequence). The CDR3 is 14 amino acids. Trimming took off 3 bases at V and 1 base at J, with 9 bases between the two ends. The DNA of the CDR3 is TGTGCCAGCAGCCACGTCGCAGGGAACACTGAAGCTTTCTTT. This gives the protein CASSHVAGNTEAFF.

The chain combines TRBV9 with TRBJ2-7, with 7 bases lining up with TRBD1. This CDR3 is 14 amino acids long. With V trimmed by 3 bases and J by 4 bases, 7 bases remained unmatched. Germline V gene data show CDR1 as SGDLS and CDR2 as YYNGEE. Written as DNA, the CDR3 is TGTGCCAGCAGCGAGATGGACAGGTCGTACGAGCAGTACTTC. As protein: CASSEMDRSYEQYF.

The CDR3 DNA is TGTGCCAGCAGCTCAGAGGCAAGGGGCTATGGCTACACCTTC. This translates into CASSSEARGYGYTF. The J gene is TRBJ1-2, the V gene TRBV9; TRBD1 is a possible D gene (5 bases). The CDR3 is 14 amino acids. The V and J ends lost 4 bases and 4 bases respectively, with 14 bases between them. CDR1 is SGDLS and CDR2 is YYNGEE in the germline V gene.

The V and J genes are TRBV5-1 and TRBJ1-1; 8 bases map to TRBD1. The CDR3 has 14 amino acids. Germline lookup yields CDR1 SGHRS and CDR2 YFSETQ. Germline trimming cut 3 bases from V and 6 bases from J; bases unmatched to any gene: 7. This CDR3 is CASSSQTGAPEAFF. CDR3 coding DNA: TGCGCCAGCAGCTCGCAGACAGGGGCACCTGAAGCTTTCTTT. The full variable domain, its missing parts supplied by reference TRBV5-1 and TRBJ1-1, is KAGVTQTPRYLIKTRGQQVTLSCSPISGHRSVSWYQQTPGQGLQFLFEYFSETQRNKGNFPGRFSGRQFSNSRSEMNVSTLELGDSALYLCASSSQTGAPEAFFGQGTRLTVV.

This sequence joins TRBV3-1 (or the pseudogene TRBV3-2) and TRBJ1-5; possibly TRBD1 for D (6 bases). The germline CDR1 and CDR2 sequences are LGHDT and YNNKEL (reference sequence). The CDR3 contains 14 residues. V shed 6 bases and J shed 7 bases, with 16 bases lying between them. This chain's CDR3 is CASRETGMGQPQHF. In DNA form, the CDR3 reads TGTGCCAGCAGAGAAACAGGGATGGGGCAGCCCCAGCATTTT.

V usage is TRBV10-3 and J usage is TRBJ2-5; 7 bases are shared with TRBD1. With 10 bases clipped from V and 5 bases from J, the junction kept 10 bases outside the gene matches. Germline CDR1 reads ENHRY; CDR2 reads SYGVKD. The CDR3 runs to 13 residues. The CDR3 bases are TGTGCCACCACCATGGACAGGTTGGAGACCCAGTACTTC. Translated: CATTMDRLETQYF.